In its sample, the clone carrying this TCR beta chain was seen many times. Its antigen is unknown. This sample was included in a study of response to subunit inactivated influenza vaccine. Broader study findings: After each seasonal influenza vaccination, few new T cells are recruited, the authors suggested.

TCRdb re-called the RT-PCR reads with MiXCR, one entry per CDR3 protein. The sample lists hundreds of thousands of distinct CDR3 sequences, 6% to 9% occurring once. V lost 6 bases to trimming and J lost 4 bases, with 15 bases between them. There are 14 residues in the CDR3. The sequence was collected from a man between 50 and 75 years old who received an inactivated influenza vaccine. The rearrangement links TRBV12-3 or TRBV12-4 to TRBJ1-1; possible D gene TRBD1, 6 bases. This specimen consisted of PBMCs from blood, obtained around 25 months after vaccination. CDR3 in amino acids: CASSFGGAATEAFF. DNA for the CDR3: TGTGCCAGCAGCTTTGGGGGGGCCGCCACTGAAGCTTTCTTT.